Each of the 26 T cell receptor beta chains below was sequenced from the same sample in a study of technical replicates of blood from several donors. Libraries were prepared by immunoSEQ multiplex PCR; TCRdb keeps only in-frame clonotypes and omits some of them. This sample has about 63,000 clones, with around nine tenths found just once. Sequenced input: PBMCs. The receptors originated from a human donor in good health. Some clones in this sample may be carry-over from other donors' samples.

This chain joins TRBV18 and TRBJ1-1; no firm D call. This CDR3 region has 14 residues. The V end lost 5 bases, the J end lost 0 bases, and 10 bases lay between the germline ends. Germline V CDR1 and CDR2: KGHSH, LQKENI. As DNA, the CDR3 is TGTGCCAGCTCAAACCGGGTCCTGAACACTGAAGCTTTCTTT. It encodes CASSNRVLNTEAFF.

This clone was counted once. The chain combines TRBV7-6 with TRBJ1-6; D might be TRBD1 (5 bases). This CDR3 has 17 residues. Germline CDR1 SGHVS, CDR2 FNYEAQ. The V end lost 5 bases, the J end lost 7 bases, and 21 bases lay between the germline ends. For the CDR3, the DNA is TGTGCCAGCAGCCAGATCATCGGAGGAGGGGCAAATTCACCCCTCCACTTT. Protein: CASSQIIGGGANSPLHF.

V gene TRBV5-4 combines with J gene TRBJ2-2, with a tentative D call TRBD2 (5 bases). Trimming shortened V by 3 bases and J by 7 bases, and 10 bases separated the two germline ends. The CDR3 totals 13 residues. Germline CDR1 SGHNT, CDR2 YYREEE (reference sequence). The CDR3 sequence: CASSWRAVGELFF. CDR3 nucleotides: TGTGCCAGCAGCTGGCGGGCTGTCGGGGAGCTGTTTTTT.

The chain recombines TRBV6-5 with TRBJ1-6; D is ambiguous. This CDR3 comprises 14 residues. V was trimmed by 3 bases and J by 10 bases, leaving 13 bases between them. Germline CDR1 MNHEY, CDR2 SVGAGI. The CDR3 nucleotides are TGTGCCAGCAGTTATGCCAGGATACGGTCACCCCTCCACTTT. Translation gives CASSYARIRSPLHF.

The gene calls are TRBV7-3 and TRBJ2-3; a possible D gene is TRBD2 (5 bases). Germline V gives CDR1 SGHTA, CDR2 FQGTGA. The V and J ends lost 1 base and 6 bases respectively, with 8 bases between them. The CDR3 has 13 residues. In DNA, the CDR3 is TGTGCCAGCAGCTTAAGAGAGCGGGATACGCAGTATTTT. This sequence encodes CASSLRERDTQYF. Full variable domain (outside the CDR3, taken from reference TRBV7-3 and TRBJ2-3): GAGVSQTPSNKVTEKGKYVELRCDPISGHTALYWYRQSLGQGPEFLIYFQGTGAADDSGLPNDRFFAVRPEGSVSTLKIQRTERGDSAVYLCASSLRERDTQYFGPGTRLTVL.

V is TRBV9 and J is TRBJ2-5; possible D gene TRBD2, 5 bases. Looked up from germline, CDR1 is SGDLS and CDR2 is YYNGEE. Trimming removed 3 bases from V and 5 bases from J, with 23 bases in between. This CDR3 region has 17 residues. In nucleotides, the CDR3 is TGTGCCAGCAGCGCACCCTCCCCCCGGGCCAGAGGGGAGACCCAGTACTTC. It specifies CASSAPSPRARGETQYF. Complete variable domain (other parts from reference TRBV9 and TRBJ2-5): DSGVTQTPKHLITATGQRVTLRCSPRSGDLSVYWYQQSLDQGLQFLIQYYNGEERAKGNILERFSAQQFPDLHSELNLSSLELGDSALYFCASSAPSPRARGETQYFGPGTRLLVL.

J is TRBJ2-5 and V is TRBV27, with D maybe TRBD2 (5 bases). V dropped 6 bases and J dropped 5 bases, with 22 bases sitting between them. The CDR3 runs to 16 residues. Germline CDR1 reads MNHEY; CDR2 reads SMNVEV (reference sequence). CDR3 sequence (DNA): TGTGCCAGCAGCCCAACACTAGTCCGTTATTTGGAGACCCAGTACTTC. Translating gives CASSPTLVRYLETQYF.

This chain uses TRBV4-1 with TRBJ1-4, with D possibly TRBD1 on 5 matching bases. CDR1 is MGHRA and CDR2 is YSYEKL in the germline V gene. This CDR3 spans 14 amino acids. The V end was cut by 8 bases, the J end by 6 bases, with 16 bases between. CDR3 loop: CASARGKADEKLFF. CDR3 coding DNA: TGCGCCAGCGCCCGGGGGAAAGCGGATGAAAAACTGTTTTTT.

This chain uses TRBV7-9 with TRBJ2-7, with D tentatively TRBD2 (6 bases). CDR3 length equals 14 residues. Trimming removed 1 base at V and 6 bases at J, with 13 bases between. Germline V gene data show CDR1 as SEHNR and CDR2 as FQNEAQ (reference sequence). CDR3 sequence (DNA): TGTGCCAGCAGCTTAGATGGAGGGCCCAGCGAGCAGTACTTC. Its translation: CASSLDGGPSEQYF.

This chain connects TRBV9 to TRBJ2-5; D gene unclear. The CDR3 totals 15 residues. V was pared by 2 bases and J by 2 bases, with 13 bases between. Looked up from germline, CDR1 is SGDLS and CDR2 is YYNGEE. The CDR3 bases are TGTGCCAGCAGCGTGAGCGTTGCGCCGCAAGAGACCCAGTACTTC. It yields the protein CASSVSVAPQETQYF.

This chain links TRBV11-2 with TRBJ2-2; perhaps TRBD2 as D (5 bases). Trimming pared 5 bases from V and 8 bases from J, leaving 12 bases between. CDR3 size: 13 residues. Germline CDR1 is SGHAT and CDR2 is FQNNGV. CDR3: CASSRIRTGELFF. The CDR3 DNA reads as TGTGCCAGCAGCCGCATTAGGACTGGGGAGCTGTTTTTT.

The chain recombines TRBV6-6 with TRBJ2-7; 7 bases match TRBD1. V lost 2 bases to trimming and J lost 4 bases; unmatched junction nucleotides: 2. Germline lookup yields CDR1 MNHNY and CDR2 SVGAGI (reference sequence). The CDR3 totals 13 residues. The CDR3 nucleotides read TGTGCCAGCAGTTACCGCAGGGGGTACGAGCAGTACTTC. It is translated as CASSYRRGYEQYF.

V is TRBV27 and J is TRBJ2-7, with a possible D match to TRBD1 (6 bases). This CDR3 has 13 residues. The germline CDR1 and CDR2 sequences are MNHEY and SMNVEV (reference sequence). With 9 bases removed from V and 0 bases from J, the gap between germline ends came to 12 bases. CDR3: CASQGWGSYEQYF. DNA for the CDR3: TGTGCCAGTCAGGGGTGGGGCTCCTACGAGCAGTACTTC.

A few counts support this clone. The V call is TRBV14, the J call TRBJ1-3; D perhaps matches TRBD1 (5 bases). Deletions cut 2 bases from V and 9 bases from J, with 8 bases between. Per the germline V gene, CDR1 is SGHDN and CDR2 is FVKESK. The CDR3 covers 12 residues. The CDR3 DNA reads TGTGCCAGCAGCCAACAGGGCACCACCATATATTTT. Protein: CASSQQGTTIYF.

This clone came up a few times. Within the sample, other DNA sequences also encode this same CDR3. This chain joins TRBV5-1 and TRBJ1-2; TRBD1 matches 7 bases. Germline values: CDR1 SGHRS, CDR2 YFSETQ. The CDR3 runs to 14 residues. Germline trimming cut 3 bases from V and 0 bases from J; bases unmatched to any gene: 2. CDR3 in amino acids: CASSWDSSNYGYTF. CDR3 DNA: TGCGCCAGCAGCTGGGACAGCTCTAACTATGGCTACACCTTC. The variable domain in full, with the rest retrieved from reference TRBV5-1 and TRBJ1-2, is KAGVTQTPRYLIKTRGQQVTLSCSPISGHRSVSWYQQTPGQGLQFLFEYFSETQRNKGNFPGRFSGRQFSNSRSEMNVSTLELGDSALYLCASSWDSSNYGYTFGSGTRLTVV.

The gene calls are TRBV10-3 and TRBJ1-2; 8 nucleotides match TRBD1. This CDR3 has 13 amino acids. CDR1 and CDR2 (germline): ENHRY, SYGVKD. J gave up 6 bases and V 11 bases, and 11 bases lay outside the gene matches. CDR3 DNA: TGTGCCGTCCGGACAGGGAGGGAAGATGGCTACACCTTC. It encodes CAVRTGREDGYTF.

This clone appeared once. V usage is TRBV4-1 and J usage is TRBJ2-5; 9 nucleotides agree with TRBD2. The CDR3 has 14 residues. Looked up from germline, CDR1 is MGHRA and CDR2 is YSYEKL. Trimming cost V 8 bases and J 3 bases; bases outside gene matches: 7. CDR3 region: CASGRVAGEETQYF. The CDR3 DNA reads TGCGCCAGCGGAAGGGTAGCGGGGGAAGAGACCCAGTACTTC.

The genes are TRBV11-3 and TRBJ2-1, with TRBD2 identical over 11 bases. The CDR3 sequence is 15 residues long. Germline loops: CDR1 SGHNT, CDR2 YENEEA. V trimming: 5 bases; J trimming: 3 bases; junction bases outside the gene matches: 3. As DNA, the CDR3 is TGTGCCAGCAGCACCGGGACTAGCGGCTACAATGAGCAGTTCTTC. Amino acids: CASSTGTSGYNEQFF.

Notes on this clone: Sequence at one end of the junction differs from germline and may be a read error. The sample carries other DNA sequences with the same CDR3. V is TRBV7-2 and J is TRBJ2-7; 11 bases are a match to TRBD1. Germline V gives CDR1 SGHTA, CDR2 FQGNSA. There are 15 residues in the CDR3. CDR3 DNA: TGTGCCAGCAGCCTAGCGGGACAGGGGGTATCCGAGCAGTACTTC. Its translation is CASSLAGQGVSEQYF.

This clone was picked up a small number of times. The chain carries TRBV7-9 and TRBJ2-1; 9 bases map to TRBD2. This CDR3 region has 16 residues. Germline CDR1 SEHNR, CDR2 FQNEAQ (reference sequence). J gave up 5 bases and V 0 bases, and 5 bases lay outside the gene matches. The CDR3 loop is CASSLALRGGDNEQFF. The DNA of the CDR3 is TGTGCCAGCAGCTTAGCGTTACGCGGGGGGGACAATGAGCAGTTCTTC.

The chain has TRBV7-9 and TRBJ1-6; D might be TRBD1 (6 bases). The V gene lost 6 bases and the J gene lost 7 bases, with 16 bases spanning the gap. The CDR3 runs to 15 residues. Germline V CDR1 and CDR2: SEHNR, FQNEAQ (reference sequence). The DNA for the CDR3 is TGTGCCAGCAGGACGGGAGGACAGCCGAATTCACCCCTCCACTTT. Translating it yields CASRTGGQPNSPLHF. Drawing the rest from reference TRBV7-9 and TRBJ1-6, the complete variable domain is DTGVSQNPRHKITKRGQNVTFRCDPISEHNRLYWYRQTLGQGPEFLTYFQNEAQLEKSRLLSDRFSAERPKGSFSTLEIQRTEQGDSAMYLCASRTGGQPNSPLHFGNGTRLTVT.

The genes are TRBV11-2 and TRBJ2-7, with D tentatively TRBD1 (7 bases). From germline, CDR1 is SGHAT and CDR2 FQNNGV. V dropped 5 bases and J dropped 5 bases, with 22 bases sitting between them. CDR3 length: 16 residues. The CDR3 nucleotides are TGTGCCAGCAGCCCCCGGGGCGCAGGGGGGTCAAACGAGCAGTACTTC. The encoded protein is CASSPRGAGGSNEQYF.

The rearrangement links TRBV4-3 to TRBJ2-6, with a possible D match to TRBD2 (6 bases). The CDR3 consists of 15 residues. CDR1 is LGHNA and CDR2 is YSLEER in the germline V gene. The V end lost 4 bases, the J end lost 4 bases, and 11 bases lay between the germline ends. The CDR3 spells CASSLGEAGANVLTF. The CDR3, as DNA: TGCGCCAGCAGCCTCGGGGAGGCGGGGGCCAACGTCCTGACTTTC.

Of note for this clone: At one end the junction does not follow the germline gene, possibly because of a read error. In nucleotides, the CDR3 is TGTGCCAGCAGCTTAGGGGGGCCTAGCCCCGAGGCGCTCTTC. This translates into CASSLGGPSPEALF. The chain employs TRBV11-2 and TRBJ2-1, with D possibly TRBD1 on 6 matching bases. The CDR3 has 14 residues. CDR1 is SGHAT and CDR2 is FQNNGV in the germline V gene.

This clone was counted only a few times. The genes are TRBV2 and TRBJ2-3; 14 nucleotides agree with TRBD2. The CDR3 is 19 residues long. CDR1 and CDR2 from the germline V gene are SNHLY and FYNNEI. V lost 6 bases to trimming and J lost 0 bases; unmatched junction nucleotides: 11. The CDR3 reads CASSRIRTSGRTSTDTQYF. CDR3 coding DNA: TGTGCCAGCAGCAGAATCCGGACTAGCGGGAGGACTAGCACAGATACGCAGTATTTT.

This rearrangement joins TRBV5-1 to TRBJ2-5; D not certain. V lost 4 bases to trimming and J lost 2 bases, with 3 bases between them. Germline V gene lookup returns CDR1 SGHRS and CDR2 YFSETQ. This CDR3 is built from 11 residues. The CDR3 loop is CASSEQETQYF. CDR3 sequence (DNA): TGCGCCAGCAGCGAGCAAGAGACCCAGTACTTC.